The 23 T cell receptor beta chains presented below share a single source sample, sequenced in a study of T cell repertoires in cytomegalovirus infection. Antigens of these TCRs are unknown. One entry per CDR3 protein, called by TCRdb with MiXCR from the reads. The repertoire holds about 830,000 distinct CDR3 sequences, with about 30% as singletons. Source: cultured CD8+ T cells from PBMCs, taken from culture after CMV antigen stimulation. These TCRs come from a human donor in good health (CMV status not recorded). Some clones in this sample may be carry-over from other donors' samples.

This sequence joins TRBV6-8 and TRBJ2-2, with 9 bases lining up with TRBD2. The CDR3 has 18 residues. The V gene's germline CDR1 is MNHGY and CDR2 SAAAGT. The trim removed 0 bases at V and 0 bases at J, leaving 5 bases unmatched. Here the CDR3 reads CASSYSSSGDTNTGELFF. The CDR3, as DNA: TGTGCCAGCAGTTACTCGTCTAGCGGGGACACGAACACCGGGGAGCTGTTTTTT.

This chain joins TRBV5-1 and TRBJ1-4; TRBD1 matches 9 bases. The V gene end was trimmed by 5 bases and the J gene end by 11 bases; junction bases not matched to a gene: 13. CDR1 is SGHRS, CDR2 YFSETQ, per germline. The CDR3 totals 15 residues. The CDR3 here is CASRRGQGSRDKLFF. For the CDR3, the DNA is TGCGCCAGCAGGAGGGGACAGGGAAGCCGGGACAAACTGTTTTTT. Using reference TRBV5-1 and TRBJ1-4 for the parts outside the CDR3, the full variable domain is KAGVTQTPRYLIKTRGQQVTLSCSPISGHRSVSWYQQTPGQGLQFLFEYFSETQRNKGNFPGRFSGRQFSNSRSEMNVSTLELGDSALYLCASRRGQGSRDKLFFGSGTQLSVL.

A few counts support this clonotype. The gene calls are TRBV7-9 and TRBJ1-1; TRBD1 might be the D (5 bases). Trimming left V 5 bases short and J 1 base short, with 11 bases between. The CDR3 spans 14 residues. Germline V CDR1 and CDR2: SEHNR, FQNEAQ (reference sequence). CDR3 nucleotide sequence: TGTGCCAGCAGCGCGACAGAGTCGAACACTGAAGCTTTCTTT. It encodes CASSATESNTEAFF.

The table lists this clonotype with a few counts. This rearrangement joins TRBV7-9 to TRBJ2-7; D might be TRBD2 (6 bases). CDR1 SEHNR and CDR2 FQNEAQ come from the germline V gene (reference sequence). The CDR3 consists of 12 residues. V lost 5 bases and J lost 7, with 12 bases in between. CDR3 protein: CASSVGGLEQYF. The CDR3 DNA reads as TGTGCCAGCAGCGTCGGGGGATTAGAGCAGTACTTC.

This clonotype has a handful of counts. V and J are TRBV6-2 or TRBV6-3 and TRBJ2-1; no definite D call. The CDR3 runs to 18 residues. Germline V lookup: CDR1 MNHEY, CDR2 SVGEGT. V was trimmed by 6 bases and J by 3 bases, leaving 24 bases between them. The CDR3 spells CASSHGKNPNRFYNEQFF. The CDR3, as DNA: TGTGCCAGCAGCCATGGGAAAAATCCGAACCGGTTCTACAATGAGCAGTTCTTC.

J is TRBJ2-5 and V is TRBV5-1; a weak D match, TRBD2 (6 bases). CDR1 and CDR2 from the germline V gene are SGHRS and YFSETQ. The CDR3 totals 15 residues. V lost 4 bases and J lost 1, with 14 bases in between. CDR3 DNA: TGCGCCAGCAGCCCGGCGGGACGGCGCCAAGAGACCCAGTACTTC. This sequence encodes CASSPAGRRQETQYF. The variable domain in full, completed from reference TRBV5-1 and TRBJ2-5, reads KAGVTQTPRYLIKTRGQQVTLSCSPISGHRSVSWYQQTPGQGLQFLFEYFSETQRNKGNFPGRFSGRQFSNSRSEMNVSTLELGDSALYLCASSPAGRRQETQYFGPGTRLLVL.

The chain links TRBV27 to TRBJ2-7; a weak D match, TRBD1 (5 bases). Germline CDR1 MNHEY, CDR2 SMNVEV (reference sequence). This CDR3 comprises 13 residues. Trimming cost V 2 bases and J 7 bases, with 12 bases left between them. In DNA form, the CDR3 reads TGTGCCAGCAGTTTAAGCAGGGTGGCTGAGCAGTACTTC. Translating gives CASSLSRVAEQYF.

This rearrangement joins TRBV10-3 to TRBJ1-2; D unresolved. Germline CDR1 reads ENHRY; CDR2 reads SYGVKD. V was pared by 4 bases and J by 4 bases, with 16 bases between. The CDR3 loop spans 15 amino acids. CDR3 in amino acids: CAISASGNGSYGYTF. DNA for the CDR3: TGTGCCATCAGTGCCTCCGGAAATGGCAGCTATGGCTACACCTTC.

The V call is TRBV20-1, the J call TRBJ1-3, with D possibly matching TRBD1 (6 bases). The CDR3 contains 13 residues. Deletions cut 4 bases from V and 4 bases from J, with 11 bases between. Per germline, CDR1 DFQATT and CDR2 SNEGSKA (reference sequence). CDR3 in amino acids: CSATGGLGNTIYF. As DNA, the CDR3 is TGCAGTGCTACCGGGGGGCTAGGAAACACCATATATTTT.

This clonotype showed up just a few times. The chain has TRBV7-6 and TRBJ1-2; D may be TRBD1 (6 bases). The germline CDR1 and CDR2 sequences are SGHVS and FNYEAQ. CDR3 length: 15 amino acids. Trimming stripped 5 bases from V and 6 bases from J, with 19 bases between. This CDR3 reads CASSALLQGWDGYTF. The CDR3 DNA is TGTGCCAGCAGCGCACTTCTACAGGGTTGGGATGGCTACACCTTC.

Turning to this clonotype: At one boundary the junction diverges from the germline segment, which might be a read error. J is TRBJ1-4 and V is TRBV7-2; no definite D call. The CDR3 extends over 17 amino acids. CDR1 is SGHTA and CDR2 is FQGNSA in the germline V gene. For the CDR3, the DNA is TGTGCCAACAGCCCACGGCCCACGATACTCCTTAATGAAAAACTGTTTTTT. Residues: CANSPRPTILLNEKLFF.

The gene calls are TRBV20-1 and TRBJ2-7, with unresolved D. Trimming shortened V by 1 base and J by 3 bases, and 19 bases separated the two germline ends. Germline V gene lookup returns CDR1 DFQATT and CDR2 SNEGSKA (reference sequence). The CDR3 runs to 16 residues. CDR3 DNA sequence: TGCAGTGCTAGAGGAGGAGTGGAGTATGGGGACTACGAGCAGTACGTC. Protein sequence: CSARGGVEYGDYEQYV.

The chain employs TRBV18 and TRBJ2-4, with 8 positions matching TRBD2. Per germline, CDR1 KGHSH and CDR2 LQKENI. Trimming removed 1 base from V and 1 base from J; junction bases left unmatched: 6. The CDR3 totals 17 residues. The CDR3: CASSPRGAGAAKNIQYF. The CDR3 DNA reads TGTGCCAGCTCACCACGAGGAGCGGGGGCGGCCAAAAACATTCAGTACTTC.

The chain couples TRBV6-8 to TRBJ1-1, with 7 bases lining up with TRBD1. This CDR3 comprises 13 residues. After removal of 10 bases from V and 3 bases from J, the junction contained 8 bases not matched to a gene. In germline, CDR1 is MNHGY, CDR2 SAAAGT. The CDR3 here is CATFLQGHTEAFF. CDR3 sequence (DNA): TGTGCCACCTTCCTACAGGGGCACACTGAAGCTTTCTTT.

This clonotype occurred many times. The rearrangement uses TRBV7-6 and TRBJ2-3; D gene uncertain. Germline V gives CDR1 SGHVS, CDR2 FNYEAQ. The V gene lost 5 bases and the J gene lost 2 bases, with 14 bases spanning the gap. The length of the CDR3 is 15 residues. CDR3 loop: CASSQASRATDTQYF. The CDR3 nucleotides read TGTGCCAGCAGCCAGGCAAGCCGGGCCACAGATACGCAGTATTTT.

As concerns this clonotype: This may be a read error: a much more frequent sequence differs by one nucleotide. The chain couples TRBV7-2 to TRBJ2-1; 10 bases fit TRBD2. The CDR3 is 14 amino acids. Germline assignment: CDR1 SGHTA and CDR2 FQGNSA. CDR3 bases: TGTGTCAGCAGCTTAACTAGCGGGGTCTATGAGCAGTTCTTC. Encoded protein: CVSSLTSGVYEQFF.

This clonotype was recorded once. The chain carries TRBV4-3 and TRBJ2-2; D ambiguous. This CDR3 region has 18 residues. V was shortened by 1 base and J by 6 bases, with 21 bases between the two germline ends. The germline V gene has CDR1 LGHNA and CDR2 YSLEER. In DNA form, the CDR3 reads TGCGCCAGCAGCCAAGTGGGCGGAGCAGTCGGGTCTGCCGGGGAGCTGTTTTTT. Its translation: CASSQVGGAVGSAGELFF.

This clonotype was recorded many times. The CDR3 reads CASSTRGYTYNSPLHF. As DNA, the CDR3 is TGTGCCAGCAGCACCAGGGGGTACACCTATAATTCACCCCTCCACTTT. The chain uses TRBV7-8 and TRBJ1-6; 7 bases align to TRBD1. The V gene end was trimmed by 5 bases and the J gene end by 2 bases; junction bases not matched to a gene: 6. The CDR3 runs 16 residues. Germline-derived CDR1 and CDR2 are SGHVS and FQNEAQ.

The chain has TRBV7-4 and TRBJ2-1; 8 nucleotides align to TRBD2. Germline assignment: CDR1 SGHVT and CDR2 SQSDAQ. V trimming: 3 bases; J trimming: 7 bases; junction bases outside the gene matches: 14. There are 17 residues in the CDR3. The CDR3 coding sequence is TGTGCCAGCAGCTTTTGGCGGGGGGCTTATCACGGGAATGAGCAGTTCTTC. Amino acid sequence: CASSFWRGAYHGNEQFF.

This clonotype was counted many times. Here the CDR3 DNA reads TGTGCCAGTAGTCGGGGAGCGGGGGCTTACAATGAGCAGTTCTTC. It is translated as CASSRGAGAYNEQFF. J is TRBJ2-1 and V is TRBV5-6, with 8 positions matching TRBD2. This CDR3 has 15 residues. Losses at the gene ends were 8 bases for V and 4 bases for J; bases not matched to a gene: 11. Germline loops: CDR1 SGHDT, CDR2 YYEEEE.

The genes are TRBV20-1 and TRBJ1-5; no clear D. The CDR3 length is 16 residues. V dropped 4 bases and J dropped 4 bases, with 20 bases sitting between them. Germline assignment: CDR1 DFQATT and CDR2 SNEGSKA (reference sequence). CDR3 sequence reads: CSAKATAALFNQPQHF. The CDR3 DNA follows: TGCAGTGCTAAGGCCACAGCTGCCCTATTTAATCAGCCCCAGCATTTT.

This clonotype turned up a few times. J is TRBJ2-7 and V is TRBV12-3 or TRBV12-4, with 13 bases lining up with TRBD2. CDR3 length equals 15 residues. J was trimmed by 1 base and V by 5 bases; bases with no gene match: 2. The CDR3 DNA reads as TGTGCCAGCAGTCTACTAGCGGGGGGGTCCTACGAGCAGTACTTC. Protein sequence: CASSLLAGGSYEQYF.

This clonotype was seen a few times. The chain couples TRBV7-3 to TRBJ1-1; tentatively, D is TRBD1 (5 bases). There are 13 residues in the CDR3. V lost 5 bases, J lost 4 bases, and 11 bases lay in between. Germline CDR1 SGHTA, CDR2 FQGTGA. The CDR3 reads CASSAGTVTEAFF. CDR3 in DNA: TGTGCCAGCAGCGCTGGGACGGTCACTGAAGCTTTCTTT.